This TCR beta chain is drawn from a study of blood T cell repertoires in COVID-19. Study context: Acute and convalescent COVID-19 specimens originated in the United States, Italy and Spain. PBMCs, B-cell-depleted T cells, or T cells provided the cDNA or gDNA that made up the material.

Authors' methods: Reference gene primers were amplified, and this amplification served to estimate nucleated cell counts. Libraries were prepared by immunoSEQ multiplex PCR; TCRdb keeps only in-frame clonotypes and omits some of them. The V and J calls and clone size were taken over from that table, and D and trimming were inferred from the DNA. The table includes 150,000 to 200,000 clones, approximately 85% detected once. The CDR3 length is 16 residues. The J segment lost 4 bases and the V segment lost 1 base, leaving 6 bases of the junction unmatched. Germline lookup yields CDR1 SGHRS and CDR2 YFSETQ.

The chain links TRBV5-1 to TRBJ2-3; TRBD2 agrees at 10 bases. This receptor was obtained from a woman aged 60 to 75 with acute or convalescent COVID-19. Sequencing input: peripheral blood. In DNA, the CDR3 is TGCGCCAGCAGCTTGACTAGCGGGATTTGGTCAGATACGCAGTATTTT. Its translation: CASSLTSGIWSDTQYF.